This entry features one T cell receptor beta chain sequence. Its matching antigen is unknown. The sample originates from a study of T cells after yellow fever vaccination. At the level of the study: Those fractions that held only low numbers of cells were prepared using the SMART-Seq v4 Ultra Low Input RNA kit.

By 5'RACE template switching, TCR cDNA was produced, with a universal primer site and UMIs added in the process. TCRdb re-called the 5' RACE reads with MiXCR, one entry per CDR3 protein. Seen here are around 530,000 distinct CDR3 sequences, roughly 17% observed once, and the top ten hold roughly a sixth. Findings and caveats of the study: Some clonotypes, a small share, were shared between CD4 and CD8 compartments.

The material sequenced was PBMCs, taken more than 4 days after the first yellow fever vaccination. The source is a man aged 18 to 30 who received the YFV17D yellow fever vaccine.

The CDR3, as DNA: TGTGCCAGCAGCTTAAGGTACGGCGACTCACCCCTCCACTTT. Protein product: CASSLRYGDSPLHF. V gene TRBV7-2 combines with J gene TRBJ1-6, with unresolved D. Trimming removed 2 bases from V and 10 bases from J, with 12 bases in between. The V gene's germline CDR1 is SGHTA and CDR2 FQGNSA. The CDR3 is made up of 14 amino acids.